This TCR beta chain was sequenced during a study of CD8+ T cells in alopecia areata (dated 2018 in TCRdb). For context, the study as a whole: The treated patients, all with moderate-to-severe alopecia areata, were enrolled in an open-label pilot trial of oral tofacitinib given at 5 to 10 mg twice daily. TCRbeta CDR3 regions were amplified by immunoSEQ multiplex PCR with 35 Vbeta forward and 13 Jbeta reverse primers. Scalp clonality was compared across normal scalp (n=4), patchy alopecia areata scalp (n=8), and alopecia totalis/universalis scalp (n=8). Tofacitinib was given for 6 to 18 months, followed by 6 months of follow-up off drug to assess delayed response and recurrence. RNA was obtained with the PAXgene miRNA kit for fixed scalp, the miRNeasy kit for PBMCs, and the RNeasy kit for mouse skin. Patients on tofacitinib were biopsied at baseline and after 4 and 24 weeks of treatment, and several of the patients also had a later scalp biopsy. In humans, TCRbeta sequencing was performed on scalp tissue and on sorted CD4+ and CD8+ peripheral blood T cells from healthy controls and from patients with patchy or totalis/universalis alopecia areata. High-throughput TCRbeta sequencing was used to examine T cell clonal expansion in alopecia areata in both the C3H/HeJ mouse model and human patients. General conclusions and limits of the study: Lesional scalp, especially in alopecia totalis/universalis, showed higher clonality and more expanded CD8+ clones than normal scalp, suggesting antigenic drive. Compared with mice, TCR sequences shared between patients were less clear, possibly partly because of HLA diversity across the patient population. Unlike mouse skin, where gammadelta T cells dominate, normal human skin contains resident alphabeta T cells that get sequenced too, which complicates analysis of the scalp TCR repertoire.

Lesional scalp punch biopsies and peripheral blood were collected from alopecia areata patients. After PBMCs were isolated by density centrifugation and stained for CD3, CD4 and CD8, a FACSAria was used to sort CD4+ and CD8+ T cells. As encoded in the germline V gene, CDR1 is MDHEN while CDR2 is SYDVKM. There are 10 amino acids in the CDR3, from cysteine to phenylalanine inclusive. The DNA shown is the 30-base CDR3, in frame from base 1. Relative to germline, V is 4 bases shorter and J is 5 bases shorter, with 3 bases between their ends. This clone appeared a few times. Its antigen is still unknown. No much larger clone is present one base from it, and per-base qualities are unavailable. Receptor libraries were prepared by the immunoSEQ multiplex PCR assay. To provide template for TCR sequencing, every sample had RNA extracted and reverse transcribed into cDNA. First-strand cDNA was synthesized using SuperScript III with a 2:1 mix of oligo-dT and random hexamers. A synthetic immune receptor repertoire was used to gauge amplification bias, and whatever bias remained was removed computationally. The paper's processing steps were these. Raw reads were preprocessed for error removal, and CDR3 was defined according to IMGT conventions as running from the conserved cysteine to phenylalanine. Clonality was computed as 1 minus the Shannon entropy, with the entropy normalized by log2 of the number of productive unique TCRs. CD4 or CD8 identity of scalp clones was inferred by cross-referencing scalp TCRbeta sequences with sorted blood CD4 and CD8 repertoires. TCRdb holds this immuneACCESS table with in-frame rearrangements only. Some clones are missing; in checked studies, unresolved V genes explain under half, and the rest has no known cause. V and J calls and clone size follow that table, whereas D and trimming were derived from the DNA. The sample table shows 130,000 to 150,000 clones, and 47% are seen once. Of the sample, approximately 6.8% is held by the ten largest clones.

Input material: CD4+ T cells sorted from blood. The sequence was collected from a human donor with alopecia areata. Here the chain combines TRBV28 and TRBJ2-7, with the D gene not clear enough to name. The nucleotides read TGTGCCAGCAGTTCCAACGAGCAGTACTTC. Its amino acids are CASSSNEQYF.